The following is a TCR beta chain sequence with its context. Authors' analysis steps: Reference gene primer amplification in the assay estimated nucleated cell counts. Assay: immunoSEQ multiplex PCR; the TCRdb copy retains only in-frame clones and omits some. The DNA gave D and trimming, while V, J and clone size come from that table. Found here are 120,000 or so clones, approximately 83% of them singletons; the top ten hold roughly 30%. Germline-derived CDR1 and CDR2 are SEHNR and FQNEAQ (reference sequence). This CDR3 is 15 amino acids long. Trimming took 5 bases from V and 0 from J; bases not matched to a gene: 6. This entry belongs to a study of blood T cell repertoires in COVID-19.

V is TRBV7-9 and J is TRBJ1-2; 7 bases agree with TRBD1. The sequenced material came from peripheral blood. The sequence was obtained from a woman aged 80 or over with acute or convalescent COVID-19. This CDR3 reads CASSIRQGANYGYTF. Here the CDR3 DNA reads TGTGCCAGCAGCATACGACAGGGAGCTAACTATGGCTACACCTTC. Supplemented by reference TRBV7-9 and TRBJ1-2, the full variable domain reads DTGVSQNPRHKITKRGQNVTFRCDPISEHNRLYWYRQTLGQGPEFLTYFQNEAQLEKSRLLSDRFSAERPKGSFSTLEIQRTEQGDSAMYLCASSIRQGANYGYTFGSGTRLTVV.